These 32 T cell receptor beta chains came from one sample sequenced in a study of shared clonotypes between healthy human individuals. Clones were sequenced by immunoSEQ multiplex PCR, and TCRdb holds only the in-frame ones, with some missing. Of approximately 2.1 million clones listed, 90% to 95% are singletons. The specimen was naive CD4+ T cells from PBMCs. Subset in this sample: CD45RA+ positively selected. All receptors derive from a young man in good health. Some clones in this sample may be carry-over from other donors' samples.

This sequence joins TRBV7-9 and TRBJ1-1, with 10 bases lining up with TRBD1. This CDR3 spans 15 amino acids. Germline V gene lookup returns CDR1 SEHNR and CDR2 FQNEAQ (reference sequence). V lost 2 bases, J lost 4 bases, and 4 bases stayed unmatched. As DNA, the CDR3 is TGTGCCAGCAGCTTAACGGGGACAGGGGCCACTGAAGCTTTCTTT. Residues: CASSLTGTGATEAFF.

With respect to this clone: Other DNA sequences within the sample encode an identical CDR3. This chain connects TRBV7-9 to TRBJ2-7; 7 bases are a match to TRBD1. In germline, CDR1 is SEHNR, CDR2 FQNEAQ (reference sequence). Trimming cost V 4 bases and J 6 bases; bases outside gene matches: 3. This CDR3 is built from 12 residues. In nucleotides, the CDR3 is TGTGCCAGCAGCTCGACAGGGCGCGAGCAGTACTTC. The encoded protein is CASSSTGREQYF.

With respect to this clone: At one end, the junction sequence differs from germline, possibly due to a read error. The chain links TRBV7-2 to TRBJ2-4, with D tentatively TRBD1 (6 bases). The CDR3 is made up of 12 amino acids. Germline V gives CDR1 SGHTA, CDR2 FQGNSA. The CDR3 DNA reads TGTGCCAGCAGCTTAGGAGGCAGGGACAAACACTTC. Its protein product is CASSLGGRDKHF.

The gene calls are TRBV5-1 and TRBJ2-7, with D unresolved. Germline-derived CDR1 and CDR2 are SGHRS and YFSETQ. Trimming removed 7 bases from V and 2 bases from J, with 28 bases in between. The CDR3 runs to 18 residues. This CDR3 reads CASRALSVLKGSPYEQYF. Written as DNA, the CDR3 is TGCGCCAGCCGGGCTCTCTCAGTCTTAAAAGGTAGCCCCTACGAGCAGTACTTC.

V usage is TRBV6-1 and J usage is TRBJ2-4; no definite D call. Germline CDR1 is MNHNS and CDR2 is SASEGT. The CDR3 is 15 residues long. The V end lost 1 base, the J end lost 0 bases, and 7 bases lay between the germline ends. Here the CDR3 DNA reads TGTGCCAGCAGTGAAGGGGTCGGAGCCAAAAACATTCAGTACTTC. Translating it yields CASSEGVGAKNIQYF.

The chain joins TRBV28 to TRBJ1-1; TRBD1 matches at 7 bases. The junction had 6 bases not matched to a gene; V was cut back by 2 bases and J by 6 bases. The CDR3 spans 14 residues. Germline CDR1 and CDR2: MDHEN and SYDVKM. DNA of the CDR3: TGTGCCAGCAGTTTACACAGGGGAGGGGCTGAAGCTTTCTTT. Translated, it gives CASSLHRGGAEAFF.

This chain uses TRBV30 with TRBJ1-1, with D unresolved. Germline CDR1 GTSNPN, CDR2 SVGIG (reference sequence). V gave up 4 bases and J gave up 9 bases, with 9 bases separating them. CDR3 size: 10 residues. CDR3 nucleotide sequence: TGTGCCTGGATGGGCTGGCAAGCTTTCTTT. This encodes CAWMGWQAFF.

The gene calls are TRBV7-3 and TRBJ2-1; TRBD2 aligns across 9 bases. The V segment lost 2 bases and the J segment 7 bases; nucleotides outside the gene matches: 9. Germline CDR1 is SGHTA and CDR2 is FQGTGA. The CDR3 totals 16 residues. For the CDR3, the DNA is TGTGCCAGCAGCTTATATGGCGGGAGGGGAGAGAATGAGCAGTTCTTC. Protein: CASSLYGGRGENEQFF.

CDR3 sequence: CARDRTGITSGANVLTF. In DNA form, the CDR3 reads TGTGCCAGAGACAGGACAGGGATAACCTCTGGGGCCAACGTCCTGACTTTC. This rearrangement joins TRBV19 to TRBJ2-6; the match to TRBD1 covers 8 bases. The V gene end was trimmed by 9 bases and the J gene end by 0 bases; junction bases not matched to a gene: 10. Per germline, CDR1 LNHDA and CDR2 SQIVND (reference sequence). This CDR3 region has 17 residues.

On this clone itself: The sample holds other DNA sequences that translate to the same CDR3. The chain joins TRBV28 to TRBJ2-2; 8 nucleotides align to TRBD1. CDR3 size: 16 residues. Unmatched junction bases numbered 6, after V lost 5 bases and J lost 1 base. CDR1 MDHEN and CDR2 SYDVKM come from the germline V gene. This CDR3 reads CASSGAGTGNTGELFF. The CDR3 DNA follows: TGTGCCAGCAGTGGAGCCGGGACAGGGAACACCGGGGAGCTGTTTTTT.

The chain recombines TRBV30 with TRBJ2-7; D unresolved. The CDR3 extends over 13 amino acids. Germline CDR1 is GTSNPN and CDR2 is SVGIG (reference sequence). Trimming left V 1 base short and J 5 bases short, with 12 bases between. CDR3 nucleotide sequence: TGTGCCTGGAGTGCCGGGCCGGGCAACGAGCAGTACTTC. It encodes CAWSAGPGNEQYF.

The chain is built from TRBV6-6 and TRBJ1-3, with D unresolved. With 0 bases removed from V and 0 bases from J, the gap between germline ends came to 9 bases. The CDR3 is 16 residues long. Germline lookup yields CDR1 MNHNY and CDR2 SVGAGI (reference sequence). The CDR3 DNA reads as TGTGCCAGCAGTTACTCGGTAGTCCCCTCTGGAAACACCATATATTTT. Its translation is CASSYSVVPSGNTIYF.

This chain connects TRBV27 to TRBJ2-7; perhaps TRBD1 as D (7 bases). V lost 4 bases and J lost 2, with 15 bases in between. The CDR3 has 15 amino acids. The germline V gene has CDR1 MNHEY and CDR2 SMNVEV (reference sequence). CDR3 coding DNA: TGTGCCAGCAGTTCCCCCCTCAGGGGGGCCTACGAGCAGTACTTC. Residues: CASSSPLRGAYEQYF.

V is TRBV11-2 and J is TRBJ2-3, with no clear D. With 2 bases removed from V and 2 bases from J, the gap between germline ends came to 8 bases. CDR1 SGHAT and CDR2 FQNNGV come from the germline V gene. This CDR3 region has 14 residues. This CDR3 is CASSLSRTTDTQYF. DNA for the CDR3: TGTGCCAGCAGCTTATCGAGAACCACAGATACGCAGTATTTT.

The V call is TRBV5-1, the J call TRBJ2-5, with 9 positions matching TRBD2. After removal of 4 bases from V and 5 bases from J, the junction contained 15 bases not matched to a gene. The V gene's germline CDR1 is SGHRS and CDR2 YFSETQ. CDR3 size: 17 residues. CDR3 amino acids: CASSRGASGMGAETQYF. The CDR3 DNA follows: TGCGCCAGCAGCCGGGGGGCTAGCGGGATGGGCGCGGAGACCCAGTACTTC.

The V call is TRBV6-4, the J call TRBJ2-2; perhaps D is TRBD1 or TRBD2 (5 bases each). V was clipped by 3 bases and J by 1 base, with 15 bases between them. This CDR3 is 17 amino acids long. Per the germline V gene, CDR1 is MRHNA and CDR2 is SNTAGT. CDR3 amino acids: CASSERVGTMNTGELFF. The CDR3 coding sequence is TGTGCCAGCAGTGAACGGGTCGGGACGATGAACACCGGGGAGCTGTTTTTT.

The rearrangement joins TRBV7-9 to TRBJ2-1; TRBD2 aligns across 8 bases. Germline loops: CDR1 SEHNR, CDR2 FQNEAQ (reference sequence). The CDR3 is 14 amino acids. V lost 1 base and J lost 15; bases outside the gene matches: 11. CDR3 bases: TGTGCCAGCAGCTTAGTTGGACTAGCTCCGGGCCGGTTCTTC. This sequence encodes CASSLVGLAPGRFF.

This clone was observed a single time. The chain couples TRBV7-8 to TRBJ2-7, with 8 bases fitting TRBD2. This CDR3 is built from 16 residues. Germline CDR1 is SGHVS and CDR2 is FQNEAQ. The V segment lost 4 bases and the J segment 4 bases; nucleotides outside the gene matches: 12. The CDR3 nucleotides are TGTGCCAGCAGCTCCACACCCGGGACTAGGGGTTACGAGCAGTACTTC. As protein: CASSSTPGTRGYEQYF.

The rearrangement links TRBV7-6 to TRBJ2-7; 7 nucleotides agree with TRBD1. This CDR3 is 19 amino acids long. Germline lookup yields CDR1 SGHVS and CDR2 FNYEAQ. V lost 5 bases, J lost 3 bases, and 22 bases stayed unmatched. Written as DNA, the CDR3 is TGTGCCAGCAGCCCAGCCCTCTCGGGCCGACAGGGTATGTTCTACGAGCAGTACTTC. Protein sequence: CASSPALSGRQGMFYEQYF.

The rearrangement links TRBV5-1 to TRBJ1-4; D is unclear. Trimming removed 5 bases from V and 4 bases from J, with 18 bases in between. Germline V lookup: CDR1 SGHRS, CDR2 YFSETQ. The CDR3 sequence is 16 residues long. In nucleotides, the CDR3 is TGCGCCAGCAGGTCATTTCCGGGCCTCATTAATGAAAAACTGTTTTTT. Translated, it gives CASRSFPGLINEKLFF. Together with reference TRBV5-1 and TRBJ1-4, the CDR3 gives the full variable domain: KAGVTQTPRYLIKTRGQQVTLSCSPISGHRSVSWYQQTPGQGLQFLFEYFSETQRNKGNFPGRFSGRQFSNSRSEMNVSTLELGDSALYLCASRSFPGLINEKLFFGSGTQLSVL.

This clone was found once. This chain links TRBV30 with TRBJ1-1; no reliable D call. The CDR3 consists of 13 residues. Germline V lookup: CDR1 GTSNPN, CDR2 SVGIG (reference sequence). Trimming cost V 0 bases and J 1 base, with 6 bases left between them. CDR3 sequence (DNA): TGTGCCTGGAGTGTAGCACCGAACACTGAAGCTTTCTTT. Translation: CAWSVAPNTEAFF.

The chain couples TRBV15 to TRBJ2-7; 8 nucleotides line up with TRBD1. V lost 1 base to trimming and J lost 6 bases; unmatched junction nucleotides: 8. The CDR3 spans 15 residues. CDR1 and CDR2 (germline): LNHNV, YYDKDF (reference sequence). CDR3 bases: TGTGCCACCAGCAGAGGGGAGACAGGGGTTTCCGAGCAGTACTTC. Translating it yields CATSRGETGVSEQYF.

As for this clone: Other nucleotide sequences in the sample specify the same CDR3. The chain uses TRBV7-2 and TRBJ1-5; D might be TRBD1 (6 bases). CDR3 size: 15 residues. Deletions cut 1 base from V and 4 bases from J, with 11 bases between. Germline-derived CDR1 and CDR2 are SGHTA and FQGNSA. CDR3 residues: CASSLGGAVNQPQHF. CDR3 nucleotides: TGTGCCAGCAGCTTAGGGGGGGCAGTGAATCAGCCCCAGCATTTT. Variable domain in full (rest from reference TRBV7-2 and TRBJ1-5): GAGVSQSPSNKVTEKGKDVELRCDPISGHTALYWYRQSLGQGLEFLIYFQGNSAPDKSGLPSDRFSAERTGGSVSTLTIQRTQQEDSAVYLCASSLGGAVNQPQHFGDGTRLSIL.

In nucleotides, the CDR3 is TGTGCCAGCTCACCAACGGCAGGGTGGGCTATGAGCAATCAGCCCCAGCATTTT. This sequence encodes CASSPTAGWAMSNQPQHF. V usage is TRBV18 and J usage is TRBJ1-5; weak D call: TRBD1 (5 bases). V was clipped by 2 bases and J by 1 base, with 18 bases between them. There are 18 residues in the CDR3. Germline CDR1 reads KGHSH; CDR2 reads LQKENI.

The chain uses TRBV25-1 and TRBJ2-3; D not resolved. CDR3 length: 13 residues. Germline V gene lookup returns CDR1 MGHDK and CDR2 SYGVNS. Trimming removed 5 bases at V and 2 bases at J, with 8 bases between. The CDR3 nucleotides read TGTGCCAGCAGTAAGGGTTTCACAGATACGCAGTATTTT. This translates into CASSKGFTDTQYF. Full variable domain (remainder filled in from reference TRBV25-1 and TRBJ2-3): EADIYQTPRYLVIGTGKKITLECSQTMGHDKMYWYQQDPGMELHLIHYSYGVNSTEKGDLSSESTVSRIRTEHFPLTLESARPSHTSQYLCASSKGFTDTQYFGPGTRLTVL.

The rearrangement uses TRBV10-3 and TRBJ1-4; no reliable D call. Germline V lookup: CDR1 ENHRY, CDR2 SYGVKD. The CDR3 has 14 amino acids. V was pared by 4 bases and J by 8 bases, with 14 bases between. In DNA, the CDR3 is TGTGCCATCAGTGTCGAGGCGCGGCTCGAAAAACTGTTTTTT. Its translation is CAISVEARLEKLFF.

This CDR3 is CASSQLRTANSGANVLTF. CDR3 nucleotide sequence: TGTGCCAGCAGCCAGCTTCGGACAGCGAACTCTGGGGCCAACGTCCTGACTTTC. This chain joins TRBV14 and TRBJ2-6; a possible D gene is TRBD1 (6 bases). With 3 bases removed from V and 0 bases from J, the gap between germline ends came to 15 bases. This CDR3 has 18 amino acids. Germline CDR1 SGHDN, CDR2 FVKESK.

The genes are TRBV4-2 and TRBJ2-1, with 7 bases that match TRBD2. Germline CDR1 LGHNA, CDR2 YNFKEQ. This CDR3 has 16 residues. V lost 0 bases and J lost 5; bases outside the gene matches: 7. DNA for the CDR3: TGTGCCAGCAGCCAAGAGGCCCAGCGGGGTCACAATGAGCAGTTCTTC. Its translation: CASSQEAQRGHNEQFF.

The chain links TRBV14 to TRBJ2-5, with D possibly called TRBD1 or TRBD2 (5 bases each). CDR1 and CDR2 from the germline V gene are SGHDN and FVKESK. The CDR3 has 16 amino acids. With 1 base removed from V and 5 bases from J, the gap between germline ends came to 17 bases. The CDR3 DNA is TGTGCCAGCAGCCAAGCTAGGGGCAGCTGGGGGGAGACCCAGTACTTC. Translating gives CASSQARGSWGETQYF.

This chain links TRBV11-2 with TRBJ2-7; 7 bases map to TRBD1. This CDR3 is 15 amino acids long. Losses at the gene ends were 2 bases for V and 4 bases for J; bases not matched to a gene: 8. The germline gives CDR1 SGHAT, CDR2 FQNNGV. Written as DNA, the CDR3 is TGTGCCAGCAGCTTATTCATTGACAGGGCTTACGAGCAGTACTTC. This sequence encodes CASSLFIDRAYEQYF.

The chain uses TRBV29-1 and TRBJ1-4; unclear D gene. CDR1 and CDR2 (germline): SQVTM, ANQGSEA. The length of the CDR3 is 14 residues. The germline V and J ends were trimmed by 4 bases and 0 bases, with 9 bases remaining between them. CDR3 DNA sequence: TGCAGCGTTGGGCCCTCAGCAACTAATGAAAAACTGTTTTTT. It yields the protein CSVGPSATNEKLFF.

This rearrangement joins TRBV5-4 to TRBJ2-1, with TRBD2 matching over 7 bases. J was trimmed by 3 bases and V by 7 bases; bases with no gene match: 13. Germline CDR1 SGHNT, CDR2 YYREEE (reference sequence). The CDR3 runs 16 residues. CDR3 loop: CASGPRGGTGYNEQFF. The CDR3, as DNA: TGTGCCAGCGGCCCCCGGGGAGGGACGGGCTACAATGAGCAGTTCTTC.